The clone carrying this T cell receptor (beta chain) has a handful of counts. Its cognate antigen is unknown. This sample was taken from a study of beta chain features in type 1 diabetes. The trim removed 5 bases at V and 5 bases at J, leaving 9 bases unmatched. Germline CDR1 SGHTA, CDR2 FQGNSA. The length of the CDR3 is 15 residues. Expressed TCRB transcripts were sequenced because the isolated RNA had all been reverse transcribed beforehand. Data came from immunoSEQ multiplex PCR; TCRdb stores just in-frame clones and leaves some out. The table has around 170,000 clones, approximately 9.9% seen once; the top ten hold about 2.5%. Study observations and caveats: PCR might favor shorter templates, but any such skew would affect patients and controls equally. Researchers cautioned that cDNA sequencing could over-represent cells with high TCR expression. In all four CD4+ subsets, TCRB CDR3 length was significantly, moderately reduced in type 1 diabetes.

Sequencing used central memory CD4+ T cells from blood. The rearrangement joins TRBV7-2 to TRBJ1-1, with 9 positions matching TRBD1. The sequence derives from a woman between 18 and 29 years old in good health. CDR3 in DNA: TGTGCCAGCAGCGCATACAGGGGGCCGGGGACTGAAGCTTTCTTT. Translated, it gives CASSAYRGPGTEAFF.